The T cell receptor beta chain under discussion was sequenced for a study of OX40 agonist ivuxolimab in advanced cancers. V lost 4 bases and J 4 bases, leaving 15 bases between the germline ends. CDR3 length: 14 residues. From germline, CDR1 is SGHNT and CDR2 YYREEE (reference sequence). TCRdb's copy holds only in-frame clones and misses some; the assay was immunoSEQ multiplex PCR. This sample carries about 9,800 clones, about 89% of them seen once, and the ten largest clones take roughly 13%. The material was CD4+ or CD8+ T cells sorted from blood, obtained in a trial of the OX40 agonist ivuxolimab. The V call is TRBV5-4, the J call TRBJ2-7; possibly TRBD2 for D (5 bases). This clonotype was obtained from an adult with an advanced solid tumor such as melanoma, head and neck, liver or kidney cancer. CDR3 region: CASSAATSPYEQYF. CDR3 DNA: TGTGCCAGCAGCGCCGCCACTAGTCCATACGAGCAGTACTTC.